The text below deals with one TCR beta chain. This entry is derived from a study of blood T cell repertoires in COVID-19. Study background: From the United States, Italy and Spain came samples of acute and convalescent COVID-19. PBMCs, B-cell-depleted T cells, or T cells provided the cDNA or gDNA that made up the material.

In the study's own analysis: Estimation of nucleated cell counts relied on the amplification of reference gene primers. Sequencing was performed with immunoSEQ multiplex PCR; in TCRdb, only in-frame clones are kept and a portion is missing. V and J calls plus clone size are reproduced from that table; the DNA served to infer D and trimming. Among 50,000 or so clones listed, over 75% were seen once. This clonotype was obtained from a man aged 35 to 55 with active COVID-19. Sequenced input: peripheral blood.

CDR3 coding DNA: TGTGCCAGAAGCTTGGGATCGCCGCGTGGGCATAGCAATCAGCCCCAGCATTTT. This sequence encodes CARSLGSPRGHSNQPQHF. The rearrangement links TRBV5-3 to TRBJ1-5, with D uncertain. TRBV5-3 is an ORF, with its function uncertain. The CDR3 sequence is 18 residues long. The V end was cut by 0 bases, the J end by 0 bases, with 16 bases between.